A single sample gave rise to the 31 T cell receptor beta chains below, sequenced in a study of cytomegalovirus exposure and HLA in healthy donors. PCR amplification relied on 60 Vbeta primers (plus 13 Jbeta primers). The table came from immunoSEQ multiplex PCR; TCRdb's copy has only in-frame clones and leaves some out. The profile shows some 150,000 clones, approximately 73% of them singletons. The sample was PBMCs. The receptors stem from a human donor in good health.

The chain links TRBV2 to TRBJ2-1; D gene ambiguous. Between the trimmed V and J ends, which lost 7 bases and 4 bases, there was a span of 8 bases. Germline V gene lookup returns CDR1 SNHLY and CDR2 FYNNEI. The CDR3 extends over 12 amino acids. CDR3 loop: CASKLVYNEQFF. CDR3 nucleotide sequence: TGTGCCAGCAAGCTAGTTTACAATGAGCAGTTCTTC. Together with reference TRBV2 and TRBJ2-1, the CDR3 gives the full variable domain: EPEVTQTPSHQVTQMGQEVILRCVPISNHLYFYWYRQILGQKVEFLVSFYNNEISEKSEIFDDQFSVERPDGSNFTLKIRSTKLEDSAMYFCASKLVYNEQFFGPGTRLTVL.

The chain couples TRBV6-5 to TRBJ2-2; D is undetermined. V lost 0 bases and J 1 base, leaving 6 bases between the germline ends. CDR3 length equals 15 residues. Per germline, CDR1 MNHEY and CDR2 SVGAGI. The CDR3 is CASSYSQENTGELFF. The CDR3, as DNA: TGTGCCAGCAGTTACTCTCAGGAGAACACCGGGGAGCTGTTTTTT.

This chain links TRBV19 with TRBJ1-5; TRBD1 might be the D (5 bases). Germline assignment: CDR1 LNHDA and CDR2 SQIVND (reference sequence). The CDR3 consists of 16 residues. Trimming removed 7 bases at V and 0 bases at J, with 16 bases between. CDR3 sequence reads: CASNPGGFHSNQPQHF. CDR3 bases: TGTGCCAGTAACCCGGGGGGGTTTCATAGCAATCAGCCCCAGCATTTT.

The rearrangement uses TRBV11-3 and TRBJ1-2; D is ambiguous. The CDR3 consists of 13 residues. The V end lost 3 bases, the J end lost 3 bases, and 8 bases lay between the germline ends. Per the germline V gene, CDR1 is SGHNT and CDR2 is YENEEA. The DNA of the CDR3 is TGTGCCAGCAGCTTTGCAGATGACTATGGCTACACCTTC. Translation: CASSFADDYGYTF.

The CDR3, as DNA: TGTGCCAGCACCGGGGGGAATGAAAAACTGTTTTTT. As protein: CASTGGNEKLFF. This chain uses TRBV13 with TRBJ1-4, with a weak D call TRBD1 (5 bases). Germline V gene data show CDR1 as PRHDT and CDR2 as FYEKMQ (reference sequence). The CDR3 is 12 residues long. Trimming shortened V by 7 bases and J by 5 bases, and 8 bases separated the two germline ends. The whole variable domain, remainder taken from reference TRBV13 and TRBJ1-4, is AAGVIQSPRHLIKEKRETATLKCYPIPRHDTVYWYQQGPGQDPQFLISFYEKMQSDKGSIPDRFSAQQFSDYHSELNMSSLELGDSALYFCASTGGNEKLFFGSGTQLSVL.

Turning to this clone: An end of the junction does not agree with germline; a read error may underlie this. The V and J genes are TRBV15 and TRBJ1-2; a possible D gene is TRBD1 (6 bases). The CDR3 has 14 residues. Germline lookup yields CDR1 LNHNV and CDR2 YYDKDF (reference sequence). The CDR3 coding sequence is TGTGCCACCAGCTCTGGACAGTTTAACTATGGCTACCCCTTC. Amino acid sequence: CATSSGQFNYGYPF.

V usage is TRBV30 and J usage is TRBJ1-1, with D perhaps TRBD1 (5 bases). V lost 0 bases and J lost 1, with 12 bases in between. Germline CDR1 GTSNPN, CDR2 SVGIG (reference sequence). CDR3 length equals 15 residues. This chain's CDR3 is CAWSVTATGNTEAFF. The CDR3 coding sequence is TGTGCCTGGAGTGTCACAGCTACAGGGAACACTGAAGCTTTCTTT. Full variable domain (remainder filled in from reference TRBV30 and TRBJ1-1): SQTIHQWPATLVQPVGSPLSLECTVEGTSNPNLYWYRQAAGRGLQLLFYSVGIGQISSEVPQNLSASRPQDRQFILSSKKLLLSDSGFYLCAWSVTATGNTEAFFGQGTRLTVV.

This clone was observed a few times. V is TRBV21-1 and J is TRBJ1-2; TRBD1 reflects the table's D call only, with no check against the DNA. TRBV21-1 is a listed pseudogene. This CDR3 is 15 amino acids long. The CDR3 DNA follows: TGTGCCAGCAGATTATTGCAGGGGGCGCGGTATGGCTACACCTTC. Translation: CASRLLQGARYGYTF.

The chain uses TRBV2 and TRBJ1-2; no clear D gene. From germline, CDR1 is SNHLY and CDR2 FYNNEI. The CDR3 is 13 residues long. Trimming pared 2 bases from V and 8 bases from J, leaving 12 bases between. In DNA form, the CDR3 reads TGTGCCAGCAGTGAAATTGACATAAGGGGCTACACCTTC. This sequence encodes CASSEIDIRGYTF.

The CDR3 nucleotides read TGTGCCAGCAGCTTGGAGACAGGGGGATATACGCAGTATTTT. Protein sequence: CASSLETGGYTQYF. The chain employs TRBV5-4 and TRBJ2-3, with 9 nucleotides matching TRBD1. CDR3 length: 14 residues. From germline, CDR1 is SGHNT and CDR2 YYREEE (reference sequence). J lost 7 bases, V lost 0 bases, and 3 bases had no gene match.

Points on this clone: The junction shows a germline mismatch at one end, possibly a read error. The genes are TRBV28 and TRBJ1-6, with D hard to call. CDR3 length equals 17 residues. Germline V CDR1 and CDR2: MDHEN, SYDVKM. CDR3 loop: CASSSGLLGSYNSPPHF. CDR3 bases: TGTGCCAGCAGTTCCGGACTCCTAGGCTCCTATAATTCACCCCCCCACTTT.

The genes are TRBV11-2 and TRBJ2-1; the match to TRBD1 covers 9 bases. The CDR3 covers 15 residues. Germline CDR1 SGHAT, CDR2 FQNNGV. Trimming took 3 bases from V and 8 from J; bases not matched to a gene: 8. CDR3 protein: CASSFLDRGRDEQFF. The CDR3 coding sequence is TGTGCCAGCAGCTTCCTGGACAGGGGAAGGGATGAGCAGTTCTTC.

The rearrangement uses TRBV28 and TRBJ1-2; D is unresolved. CDR3 length: 16 residues. CDR1 and CDR2 from the germline V gene are MDHEN and SYDVKM. The ends were cut back, 3 bases at V and 8 bases at J, with 22 bases in the middle. Here the CDR3 DNA reads TGTGCCAGCAGTTTCGTGTTTGAGGCGGCACCTATGGGCTACACCTTC. Translation gives CASSFVFEAAPMGYTF.

The chain couples TRBV7-8 to TRBJ2-1, with 10 bases aligning to TRBD2. V dropped 5 bases and J dropped 2; count of bases not matched to a gene: 6. Germline V gene lookup returns CDR1 SGHVS and CDR2 FQNEAQ. The CDR3 spans 16 residues. In DNA form, the CDR3 reads TGTGCCAGCAGCCATGAGAGCGGGAGGGCCTACAATGAGCAGTTCTTC. This translates into CASSHESGRAYNEQFF. Full variable domain (rest looked up from reference TRBV7-8 and TRBJ2-1): GAGVSQSPRYKVAKRGQDVALRCDPISGHVSLFWYQQALGQGPEFLTYFQNEAQLDKSGLPSDRFFAERPEGSVSTLKIQRTQQEDSAVYLCASSHESGRAYNEQFFGPGTRLTVL.

V is TRBV7-8 and J is TRBJ1-4; 9 nucleotides line up with TRBD1. Losses at the gene ends were 4 bases for V and 6 bases for J; bases not matched to a gene: 15. The CDR3 length is 18 residues. Germline-derived CDR1 and CDR2 are SGHVS and FQNEAQ. In DNA, the CDR3 is TGTGCCAGCAGCTCCGAAGTTCCCAGCGGGACAGGGCATGAAAAACTGTTTTTT. It specifies CASSSEVPSGTGHEKLFF.

The chain carries TRBV5-1 and TRBJ2-2, with a weak D call TRBD1 (5 bases). V was trimmed by 3 bases and J by 1 base, leaving 7 bases between them. CDR1 SGHRS and CDR2 YFSETQ come from the germline V gene. The CDR3 consists of 14 residues. CDR3 nucleotide sequence: TGCGCCAGCAGCTCCACAGGGAACACCGGGGAGCTGTTTTTT. As protein: CASSSTGNTGELFF.

The chain uses TRBV28 and TRBJ1-6; D is possibly TRBD1 (5 bases). The CDR3 has 13 residues. Trimming left V 5 bases short and J 5 bases short, with 7 bases between. In germline, CDR1 is MDHEN, CDR2 SYDVKM. CDR3: CASSKDNNSPLHF. DNA for the CDR3: TGTGCCAGCAGTAAGGACAATAATTCACCCCTCCACTTT.

The table lists this clone with a few counts. The V and J genes are TRBV7-8 and TRBJ2-7; D possibly corresponds to TRBD1 (5 bases). Germline V lookup: CDR1 SGHVS, CDR2 FQNEAQ. This CDR3 has 15 amino acids. Trimming shortened V by 4 bases and J by 1 base, and 14 bases separated the two germline ends. CDR3 amino acids: CASSSLGADSYEQYF. DNA of the CDR3: TGTGCCAGCAGCTCCCTAGGGGCGGATTCCTACGAGCAGTACTTC.

The chain is built from TRBV6-5 and TRBJ1-5; a possible D gene is TRBD1 (5 bases). Germline V CDR1 and CDR2: MNHEY, SVGAGI. The CDR3 covers 15 residues. The germline V and J ends were trimmed by 6 bases and 2 bases, with 14 bases remaining between them. The CDR3 DNA is TGTGCCAGCAGCCCAACTCAGGGTGGCAATCAGCCCCAGCATTTT. This gives the protein CASSPTQGGNQPQHF.

J is TRBJ2-3 and V is TRBV15; perhaps TRBD2 as D (7 bases). V dropped 0 bases and J dropped 5 bases, with 12 bases sitting between them. From germline, CDR1 is LNHNV and CDR2 YYDKDF (reference sequence). This CDR3 comprises 15 residues. Here the CDR3 reads CATSRDRGGIDTQYF. CDR3 nucleotides: TGTGCCACCAGCAGAGATAGGGGGGGCATAGATACGCAGTATTTT.

V usage is TRBV7-3 and J usage is TRBJ2-1, with a tentative D call TRBD2 (5 bases). CDR1 and CDR2 from the germline V gene are SGHTA and FQGTGA. This CDR3 has 16 amino acids. The V and J ends lost 0 bases and 7 bases respectively, with 16 bases between them. CDR3 DNA: TGTGCCAGCAGCTTAACGAGGGCACTAGTTACAAATGAGCAGTTCTTC. It yields the protein CASSLTRALVTNEQFF.

The rearrangement joins TRBV6-5 to TRBJ1-1, with D possibly TRBD1 on 5 matching bases. Per the germline V gene, CDR1 is MNHEY and CDR2 is SVGAGI. The CDR3 totals 14 residues. Trimming left V 5 bases short and J 3 bases short, with 13 bases between. CDR3 amino acids: CASSTAGPDTEAFF. The CDR3 nucleotides are TGTGCCAGCAGTACGGCAGGGCCTGACACTGAAGCTTTCTTT.

This chain links TRBV7-8 with TRBJ2-2, with D unclear. The V end lost 3 bases, the J end lost 4 bases, and 6 bases lay between the germline ends. The CDR3 runs 13 residues. The V gene's germline CDR1 is SGHVS and CDR2 FQNEAQ. CDR3 DNA: TGTGCCAGCAGCTTTGGCGGCACCGGGGAGCTGTTTTTT. Its translation: CASSFGGTGELFF.

The chain carries TRBV11-3 and TRBJ2-2, with TRBD1 matching 7 bases. V shed 5 bases and J 2 bases; nucleotides not matched to a gene: 5. In germline, CDR1 is SGHNT, CDR2 YENEEA. This CDR3 region has 15 residues. The CDR3, as DNA: TGTGCCAGCAGCCCCAGACAGGGTAACACCGGGGAGCTGTTTTTT. Translating it yields CASSPRQGNTGELFF. Based on the CDR3 plus reference TRBV11-3 and TRBJ2-2, the full variable domain is EAGVVQSPRYKIIEKKQPVAFWCNPISGHNTLYWYLQNLGQGPELLIRYENEEAVDDSQLPKDRFSAERLKGVDSTLKIQPAELGDSAVYLCASSPRQGNTGELFFGEGSRLTVL.

The rearrangement links TRBV7-9 to TRBJ2-2, with 14 bases fitting TRBD2. Germline V gene sequence: CDR1 SEHNR, CDR2 FQNEAQ (reference sequence). The CDR3 is 18 amino acids. The J segment lost 4 bases and the V segment lost 5 bases, leaving 9 bases of the junction unmatched. CDR3 DNA: TGTGCCAGCAGCAAAACCAGACTAGCGGGGGGGCTCACCGGGGAGCTGTTTTTT. It yields the protein CASSKTRLAGGLTGELFF.

This clone was counted a few times. This rearrangement joins TRBV7-8 to TRBJ2-2; weak D call: TRBD2 (7 bases). V dropped 4 bases and J dropped 6 bases, with 18 bases sitting between them. The CDR3 runs 16 residues. The germline gives CDR1 SGHVS, CDR2 FQNEAQ. In nucleotides, the CDR3 is TGTGCCAGCAGCTCCCCTAGCGAGGGGGGGTCCGGGGAGCTGTTTTTT. Its protein product is CASSSPSEGGSGELFF.

V and J are TRBV29-1 and TRBJ1-2; 7 bases fit TRBD1. Trimming at V came to 7 bases and at J to 5 bases, leaving 10 bases not matched to a gene. Germline V gene sequence: CDR1 SQVTM, CDR2 ANQGSEA. The CDR3 spans 13 residues. The CDR3 is CSAGQPELYGYTF. In nucleotides, the CDR3 is TGCAGCGCGGGACAGCCAGAACTGTATGGCTACACCTTC.

The chain combines TRBV5-4 with TRBJ2-7, with D possibly being TRBD1 (6 bases). Germline loops: CDR1 SGHNT, CDR2 YYREEE (reference sequence). The V end lost 4 bases, the J end lost 2 bases, and 10 bases lay between the germline ends. The CDR3 extends over 13 amino acids. The CDR3 region is CASSRDTTYEQYF. CDR3 bases: TGTGCCAGCAGCCGGGACACCACCTACGAGCAGTACTTC.

The chain is built from TRBV18 and TRBJ1-5; 8 nucleotides align to TRBD1. V dropped 6 bases and J dropped 6; count of bases not matched to a gene: 7. This CDR3 contains 14 residues. CDR1 and CDR2 (germline): KGHSH, LQKENI. CDR3: CASSVDREGQPQHF. DNA for the CDR3: TGTGCCAGCTCCGTGGACAGGGAGGGTCAGCCCCAGCATTTT.

The J gene is TRBJ2-1, the V gene TRBV29-1, with 12 bases identical to TRBD2. V lost 4 bases and J lost 7; bases outside the gene matches: 17. CDR3 length: 18 residues. The germline V gene encodes CDR1 SQVTM and CDR2 ANQGSEA. The CDR3 nucleotides read TGCAGCGTTGTCTTCCAACGGGGACTAGCGGGTTTCAGAAATGAGCAGTTCTTC. This gives the protein CSVVFQRGLAGFRNEQFF.

The CDR3 is CAWSVGEVGEKLFF. The CDR3 DNA reads TGTGCCTGGAGTGTTGGAGAAGTGGGTGAAAAACTGTTTTTT. The chain employs TRBV30 and TRBJ1-4; D unresolved. Germline V gene lookup returns CDR1 GTSNPN and CDR2 SVGIG (reference sequence). The CDR3 loop spans 14 amino acids. Trimming took off 0 bases at V and 7 bases at J, with 12 bases between the two ends. The whole variable domain, remainder taken from reference TRBV30 and TRBJ1-4, is SQTIHQWPATLVQPVGSPLSLECTVEGTSNPNLYWYRQAAGRGLQLLFYSVGIGQISSEVPQNLSASRPQDRQFILSSKKLLLSDSGFYLCAWSVGEVGEKLFFGSGTQLSVL.